This TCR beta chain comes out of a study of blood T cells in healthy people across ages. Together with a sample-barcoded 5' primer, a J-beta primer mix was included in a second PCR lasting about 7 to 11 cycles. In TCRdb, the 5' RACE reads were re-called with MiXCR into one record per CDR3 protein. The sample lists some 710,000 distinct CDR3 sequences; about 20% were seen once. This clonotype occurred a few times. Each donor gave roughly 9.8 milliliters of peripheral blood. CDR3 size: 14 residues. Trimming cost V 6 bases and J 2 bases, with 13 bases left between them. V is TRBV12-3 or TRBV12-4 and J is TRBJ1-1, with D unresolved. The source is a man aged 65-85 years in good health. The sequenced material came from blood. The CDR3 here is CASRPGDRNTEAFF. The CDR3 DNA follows: TGTGCCAGCAGACCGGGAGATCGAAACACTGAAGCTTTCTTT.